This T cell receptor (beta chain) originates from a study of beta chain features in type 1 diabetes. Post-sort purity exceeded 98% for all sorted populations. Expressed TCRB transcripts were sequenced, since all the RNA that had been isolated was reverse transcribed. The repertoire was sequenced with immunoSEQ multiplex PCR; TCRdb's copy has only in-frame clones and lacks some. The table has roughly 500,000 clones, 30% seen once. This CDR3 comprises 11 residues. Germline lookup yields CDR1 GTSNPN and CDR2 SVGIG (reference sequence). Between the trimmed V and J ends, which lost 4 bases and 2 bases, there was a span of 6 bases.

This TCR derives from a man younger than 35 in good health. The J gene is TRBJ2-7, the V gene TRBV30, with a tentative D call TRBD1 (5 bases). The sequenced material came from naive CD4+ T cells from blood. The CDR3 coding sequence is TGTGCCTGGACGGACACCTACGAGCAGTACTTC. It codes for CAWTDTYEQYF.